What follows are 21 T cell receptor beta chains derived from one specimen sequenced in a study of OX40 agonist ivuxolimab in advanced cancers. The library was produced with the immunoSEQ multiplex PCR assay. The source is immuneACCESS, and TCRdb retained only in-frame sequences with V and J called. Part of the clones is not carried over; for the studies checked, unresolved V genes explain less than half of this, and the remainder is unexplained. Present in this sample are fewer than 55,000 clones, 87% of which were seen just once. The ten largest account for under 2% of the sample. The specimen comprised CD4+ or CD8+ T cells sorted from blood, sampled in a trial of the OX40 agonist ivuxolimab. These receptors all come from an adult with an advanced solid tumor such as melanoma, head and neck, liver or kidney cancer.

V is TRBV7-9 and J is TRBJ1-4; 7 bases fit TRBD1. Per the germline V gene, CDR1 is SEHNR and CDR2 is FQNEAQ (reference sequence). This CDR3 is 18 amino acids long. The V segment lost 4 bases and the J segment 1 base; nucleotides outside the gene matches: 12. CDR3 sequence: CASSSTSGGRGTNEKLFF. CDR3 bases: TGTGCCAGCAGCTCCACTTCAGGGGGAAGGGGAACTAATGAAAAACTGTTTTTT.

The V gene is TRBV6-5, the J gene TRBJ1-2; D may be TRBD1 (6 bases). V dropped 8 bases and J dropped 8 bases, with 18 bases sitting between them. The CDR3 extends over 13 amino acids. Germline CDR1 MNHEY, CDR2 SVGAGI. The CDR3 DNA reads TGTGCCAGCCTACCACGGGGGGCTGGGGGCTACACCTTC. Translating it yields CASLPRGAGGYTF.

The chain has TRBV11-2 and TRBJ2-5; D is ambiguous. Germline CDR1 and CDR2: SGHAT and FQNNGV. V lost 5 bases and J lost 3, with 10 bases in between. The CDR3 covers 13 residues. Here the CDR3 reads CASSLRREETQYF. The CDR3, as DNA: TGTGCCAGCAGCCTACGACGAGAAGAGACCCAGTACTTC.

The rearrangement uses TRBV19 and TRBJ1-1; D perhaps matches TRBD1 (5 bases). This CDR3 spans 12 amino acids. The germline CDR1 and CDR2 sequences are LNHDA and SQIVND (reference sequence). V lost 8 bases to trimming and J lost 1 base, with 8 bases between them. CDR3 in amino acids: CASGRGNTEAFF. Written as DNA, the CDR3 is TGTGCCAGTGGTAGGGGGAACACTGAAGCTTTCTTT.

This chain connects TRBV7-9 to TRBJ2-2; 7 nucleotides align to TRBD1. The CDR3 consists of 16 residues. The germline CDR1 and CDR2 sequences are SEHNR and FQNEAQ (reference sequence). V gave up 5 bases and J gave up 6 bases; unmatched junction bases: 12. CDR3 region: CASSAPGQKLAGELFF. The CDR3, as DNA: TGTGCCAGCAGCGCGCCGGGACAGAAGTTAGCCGGGGAGCTGTTTTTT.

The genes are TRBV11-2 and TRBJ2-5, with D possibly being TRBD2 (6 bases). CDR3 length: 14 residues. Trimming shortened V by 6 bases and J by 5 bases, and 16 bases separated the two germline ends. Germline CDR1 is SGHAT and CDR2 is FQNNGV. CDR3 loop: CASSGGIAGETQYF. CDR3 DNA sequence: TGTGCCAGCAGTGGGGGGATAGCTGGTGAGACCCAGTACTTC.

This sequence joins TRBV7-9 and TRBJ2-2; 8 bases are shared with TRBD2. Germline assignment: CDR1 SEHNR and CDR2 FQNEAQ (reference sequence). The junction had 9 bases not matched to a gene; V was cut back by 3 bases and J by 6 bases. The CDR3 totals 16 residues. The CDR3 coding sequence is TGTGCCAGCAGCTTCCCCGGCGGGGGGCGACCCGGGGAGCTGTTTTTT. This codes for CASSFPGGGRPGELFF.

This clone was seen a few times. The chain employs TRBV5-5 and TRBJ2-2; 8 bases match TRBD1. The CDR3 loop spans 16 amino acids. The V segment lost 3 bases and the J segment 0 bases; nucleotides outside the gene matches: 4. Germline CDR1 reads SGHKS; CDR2 reads YYEKEE (reference sequence). The CDR3 region is CASSSTGAPNTGELFF. The CDR3 bases are TGTGCCAGCAGCTCGACAGGGGCGCCGAACACCGGGGAGCTGTTTTTT.

The CDR3 reads CAWGTSGEQYF. CDR3 sequence (DNA): TGTGCCTGGGGGACATCGGGCGAGCAGTACTTC. The genes are TRBV30 and TRBJ2-7; tentative D call: TRBD1 (6 bases). This CDR3 comprises 11 residues. V was trimmed by 5 bases and J by 6 bases, leaving 11 bases between them. Germline V gives CDR1 GTSNPN, CDR2 SVGIG (reference sequence).

The rearrangement uses TRBV7-8 and TRBJ2-1; TRBD1 aligns across 10 bases. Germline V gives CDR1 SGHVS, CDR2 FQNEAQ. With 1 base clipped from V and 9 bases from J, the junction kept 9 bases outside the gene matches. This CDR3 has 16 amino acids. In DNA, the CDR3 is TGTGCCAGCAGCTTAGAGGCGGGACAGGGGAACGGTGAGCAGTTCTTC. Encoded protein: CASSLEAGQGNGEQFF.

The chain joins TRBV4-2 to TRBJ2-7, with 8 bases fitting TRBD1. In germline, CDR1 is LGHNA, CDR2 YNFKEQ. The CDR3 spans 15 residues. The J segment lost 2 bases and the V segment lost 4 bases, leaving 7 bases of the junction unmatched. The CDR3 DNA reads TGTGCCAGCAGCCCCGACAGGGGAAGGACCTACGAGCAGTACTTC. Translated, it gives CASSPDRGRTYEQYF.

This clone was picked up one time. CDR3 region: CALKVDTQYF. The CDR3 bases are TGTGCCCTAAAAGTGGATACGCAGTATTTT. The chain is built from TRBV11-3 and TRBJ2-3; no firm D call. Germline V CDR1 and CDR2: SGHNT, YENEEA. The CDR3 sequence is 10 residues long. The germline V and J ends were trimmed by 11 bases and 6 bases, with 9 bases remaining between them.

V and J are TRBV7-8 and TRBJ2-7, with D tentatively TRBD1 or TRBD2 (5 bases each). The CDR3 runs to 17 residues. Germline V lookup: CDR1 SGHVS, CDR2 FQNEAQ. Between the trimmed V and J ends, which lost 1 base and 2 bases, there was a span of 18 bases. The chain's CDR3 is CASSLDAAGSWTYEQYF. The CDR3 DNA follows: TGTGCCAGCAGCTTAGATGCCGCAGGGAGCTGGACCTACGAGCAGTACTTC.

The chain joins TRBV30 to TRBJ1-2; no definite D call. CDR1 GTSNPN and CDR2 SVGIG come from the germline V gene (reference sequence). The length of the CDR3 is 13 residues. Trimming removed 2 bases at V and 6 bases at J, with 13 bases between. CDR3 in amino acids: CAWSPRALNGYTF. The CDR3 coding sequence is TGTGCCTGGAGTCCCCGGGCACTTAATGGCTACACCTTC. Full variable domain (remainder filled in from reference TRBV30 and TRBJ1-2): SQTIHQWPATLVQPVGSPLSLECTVEGTSNPNLYWYRQAAGRGLQLLFYSVGIGQISSEVPQNLSASRPQDRQFILSSKKLLLSDSGFYLCAWSPRALNGYTFGSGTRLTVV.

V and J are TRBV4-1 and TRBJ2-5; 9 bases are shared with TRBD1. This CDR3 is built from 15 residues. Germline V gives CDR1 MGHRA, CDR2 YSYEKL. V lost 4 bases, J lost 3 bases, and 6 bases stayed unmatched. Written as DNA, the CDR3 is TGCGCCAGCAGCCGAGTTGGACAGGGGAAAGAGACCCAGTACTTC. Residues: CASSRVGQGKETQYF.

This clone appeared once. The chain uses TRBV6-5 and TRBJ2-3; D ambiguous. This CDR3 has 12 amino acids. The germline gives CDR1 MNHEY, CDR2 SVGAGI. With 7 bases removed from V and 9 bases from J, the gap between germline ends came to 14 bases. CDR3 in DNA: TGTGCCAGCACCGCCCTCTACGGAACGCAGTATTTT. Translated: CASTALYGTQYF.

The rearrangement links TRBV7-9 to TRBJ2-1; weak D call: TRBD2 (6 bases). Looked up from germline, CDR1 is SEHNR and CDR2 is FQNEAQ (reference sequence). CDR3 size: 15 residues. The germline V and J ends were trimmed by 1 base and 2 bases, with 9 bases remaining between them. CDR3 sequence (DNA): TGTGCCAGCAGCTTAGTCGGCGGGGCCTACAATGAGCAGTTCTTC. Translated, it gives CASSLVGGAYNEQFF.

V and J are TRBV5-5 and TRBJ1-1; D perhaps matches TRBD1 (5 bases). The CDR3 length is 15 residues. Trimming cost V 6 bases and J 4 bases, with 19 bases left between them. Looked up from germline, CDR1 is SGHKS and CDR2 is YYEKEE (reference sequence). The CDR3 here is CASIFGGTAFTEAFF. In nucleotides, the CDR3 is TGTGCCAGCATTTTCGGGGGGACCGCATTCACTGAAGCTTTCTTT.

This chain connects TRBV4-2 to TRBJ2-1; the D gene is possibly TRBD2 (5 bases). CDR3 length: 15 amino acids. CDR1 and CDR2 (germline): LGHNA, YNFKEQ. Trimming took off 0 bases at V and 3 bases at J, with 9 bases between the two ends. This CDR3 is CASSQDLEGYNEQFF. CDR3 bases: TGTGCCAGCAGCCAAGATCTTGAGGGCTACAATGAGCAGTTCTTC.

This clone was recorded a few times. This sequence joins TRBV9 and TRBJ2-2; D is tentatively TRBD1 or TRBD2 (5 bases each). Germline values: CDR1 SGDLS, CDR2 YYNGEE. The CDR3 extends over 14 amino acids. V lost 2 bases to trimming and J lost 1 base, with 6 bases between them. CDR3 nucleotide sequence: TGTGCCAGCAGCGTGGGGGAGAACACCGGGGAGCTGTTTTTT. It encodes CASSVGENTGELFF.

This clone appeared a few times. The chain joins TRBV6-1 to TRBJ2-5, with 10 bases aligning to TRBD2. Germline V lookup: CDR1 MNHNS, CDR2 SASEGT. The CDR3 runs to 16 residues. The J segment lost 4 bases and the V segment lost 8 bases, leaving 13 bases of the junction unmatched. The CDR3 here is CASCKGIAGGRETQYF. The CDR3 coding sequence is TGTGCCAGCTGTAAAGGAATAGCGGGGGGACGAGAGACCCAGTACTTC.